These T cell receptor beta chains were read from a single sample in a study of regulatory T cells in long-lasting Graves disease. A single record per CDR3 protein comes from TCRdb applying MiXCR to the multiplex PCR reads. This sample carries approximately 470,000 distinct CDR3 sequences, 20% to 25% of them seen once, and the ten largest clones take 7.8%. Material: peripheral blood mononuclear cells (PBMCs), obtained when the disease was refractory, from a patient treated with antithyroid drugs. All receptors derive from a female donor with Graves disease. Both conserved end residues are part of each CDR3. Fields, in order: J gene, V gene, CDR3 protein.

j_call: TRBJ1-1
v_call: TRBV30
cdr3_aa: CAWSLRGQFTEAFF

j_call: TRBJ1-4
v_call: TRBV20-1
cdr3_aa: CSVLRTGINEKLFF

j_call: TRBJ2-2
v_call: TRBV24-1
cdr3_aa: CATSPNVYTGELFF

j_call: TRBJ1-1
v_call: TRBV13
cdr3_aa: CASSLVAGGNEAFF

j_call: TRBJ1-1
v_call: TRBV19
cdr3_aa: CASTPTFETEAFF

j_call: TRBJ2-7
v_call: TRBV20-1
cdr3_aa: CSASVPRGRLRGQYF

j_call: TRBJ1-1
v_call: TRBV4-1
cdr3_aa: CASSQDWAAWGEAFF

j_call: TRBJ2-2
v_call: TRBV12-3/TRBV12-4
cdr3_aa: CASSPYQPTGELFF

j_call: TRBJ1-1
v_call: TRBV3-1
cdr3_aa: CASSQPYLGQAKAEAFF

j_call: TRBJ2-7
v_call: TRBV29-1
cdr3_aa: CSVEGQGGDYEQYF

j_call: TRBJ2-1
v_call: TRBV29-1
cdr3_aa: CSVLERGGEQFF

j_call: TRBJ2-5
v_call: TRBV10-3
cdr3_aa: CAISTKETQYF

j_call: TRBJ2-7
v_call: TRBV30
cdr3_aa: CAWISRDRHYEQYF

j_call: TRBJ2-7
v_call: TRBV19
cdr3_aa: CASSIGPLTGEQYF

j_call: TRBJ2-7
v_call: TRBV7-9
cdr3_aa: CASGTDSTYEQYF

j_call: TRBJ2-6
v_call: TRBV12-3/TRBV12-4
cdr3_aa: CASTRQTGQGPSGANVLTF

j_call: TRBJ1-1
v_call: TRBV28
cdr3_aa: CASRPLGETEAFF

j_call: TRBJ2-7
v_call: TRBV18
cdr3_aa: CASSPSQGSTYEQYF

j_call: TRBJ2-7
v_call: TRBV5-1
cdr3_aa: CASSLTGTGIYEQYF

j_call: TRBJ2-7
v_call: TRBV4-3
cdr3_aa: CASSQSPVTYEQYF

j_call: TRBJ2-7
v_call: TRBV2
cdr3_aa: CASSEAGQAYEQYF

j_call: TRBJ2-7
v_call: TRBV28
cdr3_aa: CASSVHGSSYEQYF

j_call: TRBJ2-5
v_call: TRBV2
cdr3_aa: CASSEGAGQETQYF

j_call: TRBJ1-1
v_call: TRBV2
cdr3_aa: CASSINRGRMNTEAFF

j_call: TRBJ1-2
v_call: TRBV9
cdr3_aa: CASSSAYYGYTF

j_call: TRBJ2-7
v_call: TRBV20-1
cdr3_aa: CSATTDYEQYF

j_call: TRBJ1-2
v_call: TRBV6-2/TRBV6-3
cdr3_aa: CASSQGAVNYGYTF

j_call: TRBJ2-7
v_call: TRBV28
cdr3_aa: CASSLPGTSGSHEQYF

j_call: TRBJ1-1
v_call: TRBV6-1
cdr3_aa: CASTYGVGGTEAFF

j_call: TRBJ2-7
v_call: TRBV5-1
cdr3_aa: CASSLGGVILEQYF

j_call: TRBJ2-2
v_call: TRBV20-1
cdr3_aa: CSVPGTVNTGELFF

j_call: TRBJ1-1
v_call: TRBV6-1
cdr3_aa: CASSDVGGPDTEAFF

j_call: TRBJ2-7
v_call: TRBV6-2/TRBV6-3
cdr3_aa: CASSYSRGHSYEQYF